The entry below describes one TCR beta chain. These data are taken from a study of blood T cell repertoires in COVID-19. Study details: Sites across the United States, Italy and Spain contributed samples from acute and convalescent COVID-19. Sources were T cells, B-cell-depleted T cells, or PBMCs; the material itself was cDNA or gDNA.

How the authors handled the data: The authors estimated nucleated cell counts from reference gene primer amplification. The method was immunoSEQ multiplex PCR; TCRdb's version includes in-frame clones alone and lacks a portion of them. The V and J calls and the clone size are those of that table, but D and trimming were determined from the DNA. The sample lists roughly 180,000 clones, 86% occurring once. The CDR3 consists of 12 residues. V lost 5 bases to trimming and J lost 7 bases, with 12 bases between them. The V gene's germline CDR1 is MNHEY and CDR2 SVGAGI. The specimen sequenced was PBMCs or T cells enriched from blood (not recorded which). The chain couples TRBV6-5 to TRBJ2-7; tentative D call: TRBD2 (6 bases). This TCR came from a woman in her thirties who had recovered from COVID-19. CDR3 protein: CASSMGGEEQYF. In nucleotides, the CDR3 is TGTGCCAGCAGTATGGGCGGGGAGGAGCAGTACTTC.